These 32 T cell receptor beta chains share one sample of origin, sequenced in a study of shared clonotypes between healthy human individuals. Sequenced by immunoSEQ multiplex PCR; TCRdb stores in-frame clones only, minus some. The profile shows 2 million to 2.5 million clones, roughly 91% of them singletons. Naive CD8 cells lacked CD45RO, underwent positive selection for CCR7 and left out terminally differentiated effector memory CD45RA+ cells. The sequencing input was naive CD8+ T cells from PBMCs. The source of these receptors is a man younger than 30 in good health. Some clones in this sample may be carry-over from other donors' samples.

The chain has TRBV19 and TRBJ2-1, with 7 nucleotides matching TRBD2. Trimming cost V 7 bases and J 2 bases; bases outside gene matches: 8. Germline-derived CDR1 and CDR2 are LNHDA and SQIVND (reference sequence). The CDR3 covers 15 residues. This chain's CDR3 is CASKEGDYTYNEQFF. In DNA form, the CDR3 reads TGTGCCAGTAAGGAAGGGGACTATACCTACAATGAGCAGTTCTTC.

The V and J genes are TRBV28 and TRBJ1-2, with TRBD1 matching over 7 bases. V shed 5 bases, J shed 0 bases, and the junction held 6 bases outside the gene matches. Germline assignment: CDR1 MDHEN and CDR2 SYDVKM. CDR3 size: 15 residues. In nucleotides, the CDR3 is TGTGCCAGCAGTCCCCACAGGGGTGCTAACTATGGCTACACCTTC. As protein: CASSPHRGANYGYTF.

The V call is TRBV2, the J call TRBJ2-6; the match to TRBD1 covers 7 bases. J was trimmed by 0 bases and V by 4 bases; bases with no gene match: 6. The germline gives CDR1 SNHLY, CDR2 FYNNEI. This CDR3 has 17 amino acids. The DNA of the CDR3 is TGTGCCAGCAGTGTTACCCGACAGGGCTCTGGGGCCAACGTCCTGACTTTC. Its translation: CASSVTRQGSGANVLTF.

The chain has TRBV27 and TRBJ2-1, with 10 bases fitting TRBD1. With 8 bases clipped from V and 7 bases from J, the junction kept 14 bases outside the gene matches. The germline V gene has CDR1 MNHEY and CDR2 SMNVEV (reference sequence). The length of the CDR3 is 16 residues. CDR3 coding DNA: TGTGCCAGCCACCCTACGGGACAGGGGATGAGGAATGAGCAGTTCTTC. Protein product: CASHPTGQGMRNEQFF.

V usage is TRBV27 and J usage is TRBJ2-7; a weak D match, TRBD2 (5 bases). There are 9 residues in the CDR3. Germline V gene data show CDR1 as MNHEY and CDR2 as SMNVEV (reference sequence). Trimming removed 7 bases from V and 9 bases from J, with 7 bases in between. As DNA, the CDR3 is TGTGCCAGCATTCGGGGGCAGTACTTC. It specifies CASIRGQYF.

The chain employs TRBV6-5 and TRBJ2-7, with 10 bases lining up with TRBD1. In germline, CDR1 is MNHEY, CDR2 SVGAGI. With V trimmed by 4 bases and J by 5 bases, 8 bases remained unmatched. The CDR3 contains 15 residues. Written as DNA, the CDR3 is TGTGCCAGCAGTTGGAGGGGACAGGGGATTCACGAGCAGTACTTC. It specifies CASSWRGQGIHEQYF.

The rearrangement uses TRBV2 and TRBJ2-2, with D perhaps TRBD1 (7 bases). The CDR3 runs to 14 residues. The germline V gene has CDR1 SNHLY and CDR2 FYNNEI. Trimming took 10 bases from V and 8 from J, leaving 20 bases between them. The CDR3 DNA sequence: TGTGCCACGGCCGTGGCAGGGGGGATGGGGGAGCTGTTTTTT. Protein: CATAVAGGMGELFF.

This clone appeared once. This chain joins TRBV9 and TRBJ2-1; 10 positions match TRBD2. The CDR3 has 15 amino acids. The J segment lost 9 bases and the V segment lost 0 bases, leaving 6 bases of the junction unmatched. Germline assignment: CDR1 SGDLS and CDR2 YYNGEE. The DNA of the CDR3 is TGTGCCAGCAGCGTAGTGGTAGCGGGAGGTAGTGAGCAGTTCTTC. This encodes CASSVVVAGGSEQFF.

This CDR3 reads CASSELAATLEQYF. CDR3 nucleotide sequence: TGTGCCAGCAGTGAATTAGCGGCAACGCTCGAGCAGTACTTC. The chain links TRBV6-1 to TRBJ2-7; D is perhaps TRBD2 (6 bases). The CDR3 runs to 14 residues. Trimming stripped 2 bases from V and 6 bases from J, with 14 bases between. Germline V lookup: CDR1 MNHNS, CDR2 SASEGT.

The chain recombines TRBV5-1 with TRBJ2-7; TRBD2 aligns across 7 bases. The trim removed 2 bases at V and 0 bases at J, leaving 5 bases unmatched. The CDR3 covers 15 residues. Germline lookup yields CDR1 SGHRS and CDR2 YFSETQ. Here the CDR3 reads CASSFSSGLSYEQYF. In DNA form, the CDR3 reads TGCGCCAGCAGCTTCTCTAGCGGACTCTCCTACGAGCAGTACTTC.

The gene calls are TRBV28 and TRBJ2-7; D call uncertain. Trimming cost V 2 bases and J 3 bases, with 23 bases left between them. Looked up from germline, CDR1 is MDHEN and CDR2 is SYDVKM. CDR3 length: 18 amino acids. The CDR3 sequence: CASSLPARTEDSHYEQYF. CDR3 sequence (DNA): TGTGCCAGCAGTTTACCCGCCCGGACGGAAGACTCACACTACGAGCAGTACTTC.

This sequence joins TRBV7-9 and TRBJ2-1; 12 bases align to TRBD1. Trimming at V came to 4 bases and at J to 9 bases, leaving 4 bases not matched to a gene. Germline V lookup: CDR1 SEHNR, CDR2 FQNEAQ (reference sequence). The CDR3 spans 14 residues. The CDR3 spells CASSSGQGALEQFF. CDR3 in DNA: TGTGCCAGCAGCTCGGGACAGGGGGCTCTTGAGCAGTTCTTC. Complete variable domain (other parts from reference TRBV7-9 and TRBJ2-1): DTGVSQNPRHKITKRGQNVTFRCDPISEHNRLYWYRQTLGQGPEFLTYFQNEAQLEKSRLLSDRFSAERPKGSFSTLEIQRTEQGDSAMYLCASSSGQGALEQFFGPGTRLTVL.

The CDR3: CASSVWGGNTIYF. The DNA for the CDR3 is TGTGCCAGCAGTGTTTGGGGGGGAAACACCATATATTTT. The genes are TRBV2 and TRBJ1-3; TRBD1 is a possible D gene (5 bases). This CDR3 has 13 residues. The germline V gene encodes CDR1 SNHLY and CDR2 FYNNEI. V was trimmed by 4 bases and J by 4 bases, leaving 8 bases between them.

The chain is built from TRBV28 and TRBJ2-7, with TRBD1 matching over 7 bases. The CDR3 extends over 13 amino acids. With 5 bases clipped from V and 5 bases from J, the junction kept 6 bases outside the gene matches. In germline, CDR1 is MDHEN, CDR2 SYDVKM. In DNA form, the CDR3 reads TGTGCCAGCAGTCAACAGGGGTGGAACGAGCAGTACTTC. It codes for CASSQQGWNEQYF.

This chain uses TRBV5-6 with TRBJ2-5; D might be TRBD1 or TRBD2, each matching 6 bases. The CDR3 is made up of 16 amino acids. Germline loops: CDR1 SGHDT, CDR2 YYEEEE. Trimming cost V 0 bases and J 0 bases, with 12 bases left between them. This CDR3 reads CASSLEGGDDQETQYF. CDR3 bases: TGTGCCAGCAGCTTGGAGGGGGGAGACGACCAAGAGACCCAGTACTTC.

The rearrangement joins TRBV11-1 to TRBJ2-7, with 9 bases matching TRBD1. The V segment lost 4 bases and the J segment 7 bases; nucleotides outside the gene matches: 11. The CDR3 has 15 amino acids. Germline CDR1 SGHAT, CDR2 FQDESV (reference sequence). CDR3 nucleotide sequence: TGTGCCAGCAGCTCTTCACAGGGGGCGACGCGGGAGCAGTACTTC. It yields the protein CASSSSQGATREQYF.

The chain uses TRBV25-1 and TRBJ2-7, with D possibly matching TRBD1 (6 bases). The CDR3 consists of 15 residues. Trimming stripped 4 bases from V and 1 base from J, with 14 bases between. Per the germline V gene, CDR1 is MGHDK and CDR2 is SYGVNS. CDR3 bases: TGTGCCAGCAGTGCGAACAGGGCTCCTTCCTACGAGCAGTACTTC. This sequence encodes CASSANRAPSYEQYF.

This chain joins TRBV7-3 and TRBJ2-2; TRBD1 agrees at 8 bases. The CDR3 is made up of 19 amino acids. Germline CDR1 and CDR2: SGHTA and FQGTGA. With 2 bases clipped from V and 3 bases from J, the junction kept 14 bases outside the gene matches. This chain's CDR3 is CASSLSGPEDREDTGELFF. CDR3 sequence (DNA): TGTGCCAGCAGCTTATCGGGCCCTGAGGACAGGGAGGACACCGGGGAGCTGTTTTTT.

The chain employs TRBV7-8 and TRBJ2-1; D might be TRBD1 or TRBD2, each matching 7 bases. The CDR3 is 16 amino acids. The germline gives CDR1 SGHVS, CDR2 FQNEAQ. Deletions cut 5 bases from V and 2 bases from J, with 16 bases between. The DNA of the CDR3 is TGTGCCAGCAGCATAACAGGGGAGGGGACCTACAATGAGCAGTTCTTC. Encoded protein: CASSITGEGTYNEQFF.

This chain uses TRBV2 with TRBJ1-3; D remains ambiguous. CDR1 SNHLY and CDR2 FYNNEI come from the germline V gene. This CDR3 comprises 14 residues. Trimming removed 2 bases at V and 0 bases at J, with 5 bases between. CDR3 in DNA: TGTGCCAGCAGTGAACCGGACTCTGGAAACACCATATATTTT. Translating it yields CASSEPDSGNTIYF.

The CDR3 DNA follows: TGTGCCAGCAGCTTTAGGACTAGCGGGAGGGCCCGGGAGCAGTTCTTC. Its protein is CASSFRTSGRAREQFF. This rearrangement joins TRBV7-6 to TRBJ2-1; 15 bases are a match to TRBD2. The junction had 7 bases not matched to a gene; V was cut back by 3 bases and J by 10 bases. Germline V gene data show CDR1 as SGHVS and CDR2 as FNYEAQ. This CDR3 is 16 amino acids long.

In regard to this clone: The same CDR3 also results from other DNA sequences found in this sample. The chain employs TRBV7-6 and TRBJ2-7; possibly TRBD2 for D (6 bases). V was pared by 0 bases and J by 0 bases, with 6 bases between. There are 14 residues in the CDR3. The germline V gene encodes CDR1 SGHVS and CDR2 FNYEAQ. CDR3 nucleotide sequence: TGTGCCAGCAGCTTAGCCGGGGGCTCCTACGAGCAGTACTTC. Encoded protein: CASSLAGGSYEQYF.

The rearrangement uses TRBV7-9 and TRBJ2-2, with D possibly being TRBD1 (5 bases). Trimming left V 5 bases short and J 4 bases short, with 17 bases between. The germline V gene encodes CDR1 SEHNR and CDR2 FQNEAQ (reference sequence). CDR3 length: 16 residues. The CDR3 nucleotides are TGTGCCAGCAGCCGGATAGGGGTTCGTGGCACCGGGGAGCTGTTTTTT. It yields the protein CASSRIGVRGTGELFF.

About this clone itself: The sample has other DNA sequences that encode this CDR3 too. The chain links TRBV9 to TRBJ1-1, with D tentatively TRBD1 (6 bases). The CDR3 sequence is 14 residues long. CDR1 is SGDLS and CDR2 is YYNGEE in the germline V gene. Trimming shortened V by 4 bases and J by 4 bases, and 14 bases separated the two germline ends. The CDR3 coding sequence is TGTGCCAGCAGCCCGCGAGGGGGGGTCACTGAAGCTTTCTTT. Amino acid sequence: CASSPRGGVTEAFF.

The rearrangement joins TRBV11-2 to TRBJ1-1; D is undetermined. CDR3 size: 12 residues. Trimming took off 3 bases at V and 4 bases at J, with 6 bases between the two ends. CDR1 is SGHAT, CDR2 FQNNGV, per germline. The CDR3 protein is CASSFVVTEAFF. CDR3 in DNA: TGTGCCAGCAGCTTTGTGGTCACTGAAGCTTTCTTT.

The chain uses TRBV9 and TRBJ1-1, with D possibly being TRBD1 (6 bases). This CDR3 contains 14 residues. With 3 bases removed from V and 5 bases from J, the gap between germline ends came to 14 bases. Per germline, CDR1 SGDLS and CDR2 YYNGEE. The CDR3 DNA sequence: TGTGCCAGCAGCGCACAGGGTAGGGGGACTGAAGCTTTCTTT. Translating gives CASSAQGRGTEAFF.

The rearrangement joins TRBV29-1 to TRBJ2-1, with TRBD2 matching over 7 bases. There are 15 residues in the CDR3. Germline V gene sequence: CDR1 SQVTM, CDR2 ANQGSEA. With 6 bases clipped from V and 4 bases from J, the junction kept 12 bases outside the gene matches. CDR3 region: CSVHRRGTEYNEQFF. The CDR3 DNA sequence: TGCAGCGTCCATCGGCGGGGGACGGAGTACAATGAGCAGTTCTTC.

The CDR3 bases are TGTGCCAGCAGCCCCCGAGGCTCCCGATCCTACGAGCAGTACTTC. Amino acid sequence: CASSPRGSRSYEQYF. The rearrangement links TRBV2 to TRBJ2-7; no definite D call. V was pared by 6 bases and J by 1 base, with 16 bases between. CDR3 length: 15 amino acids. Germline lookup yields CDR1 SNHLY and CDR2 FYNNEI.

The chain links TRBV5-1 to TRBJ2-7; 10 bases fit TRBD2. This CDR3 comprises 16 residues. V lost 0 bases and J lost 5; bases outside the gene matches: 8. CDR1 and CDR2 from the germline V gene are SGHRS and YFSETQ. CDR3 DNA: TGCGCCAGCAGCTTGGCCCAGGCTAGCGGGAGAAACGAGCAGTACTTC. It specifies CASSLAQASGRNEQYF.

V is TRBV4-3 and J is TRBJ2-1, with TRBD2 matching 8 bases. Trimming at V came to 5 bases and at J to 4 bases, leaving 1 base not matched to a gene. Per germline, CDR1 LGHNA and CDR2 YSLEER. This CDR3 has 13 amino acids. Here the CDR3 DNA reads TGCGCCAGCAGCTTAGCGGGATACAATGAGCAGTTCTTC. This encodes CASSLAGYNEQFF.

This chain joins TRBV7-9 and TRBJ2-7; D not certain. The CDR3 is made up of 15 amino acids. Between the trimmed V and J ends, which lost 4 bases and 5 bases, there was a span of 18 bases. The germline V gene encodes CDR1 SEHNR and CDR2 FQNEAQ (reference sequence). The CDR3 is CASSSFVHGPDEQYF. In DNA form, the CDR3 reads TGTGCCAGCAGCTCTTTCGTACACGGGCCCGACGAGCAGTACTTC.

The chain couples TRBV7-9 to TRBJ1-1, with a weak D call TRBD1 (6 bases). Germline values: CDR1 SEHNR, CDR2 FQNEAQ (reference sequence). CDR3 length: 15 residues. V gave up 5 bases and J gave up 3 bases, with 16 bases separating them. The CDR3: CASSGEGDGHTEAFF. DNA of the CDR3: TGTGCCAGCAGCGGAGAGGGGGACGGCCACACTGAAGCTTTCTTT.